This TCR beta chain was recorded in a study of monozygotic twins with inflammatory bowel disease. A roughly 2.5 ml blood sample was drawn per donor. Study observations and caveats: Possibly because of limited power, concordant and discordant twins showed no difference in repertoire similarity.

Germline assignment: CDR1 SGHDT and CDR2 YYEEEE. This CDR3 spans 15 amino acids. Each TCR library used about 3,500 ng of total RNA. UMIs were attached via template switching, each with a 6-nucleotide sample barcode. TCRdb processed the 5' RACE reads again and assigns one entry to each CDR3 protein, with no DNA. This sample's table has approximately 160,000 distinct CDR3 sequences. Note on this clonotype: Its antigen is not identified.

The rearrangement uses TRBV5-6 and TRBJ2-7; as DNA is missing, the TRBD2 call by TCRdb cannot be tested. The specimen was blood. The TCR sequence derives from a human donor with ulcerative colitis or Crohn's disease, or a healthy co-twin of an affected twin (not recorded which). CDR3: CASSPGTSGHYEQYF.